The entry below gives a single T cell receptor (beta chain) sequence along with its context. The CDR3 extends over 15 amino acids. Germline CDR1 is LGHNT and CDR2 is FRNRAP. V dropped 5 bases and J dropped 6; count of bases not matched to a gene: 3. These data come from a study of blood T cell repertoires in COVID-19. Study overall: Specimens from acute and convalescent COVID-19 originated in the United States, Italy and Spain. Nucleic acid was either cDNA or gDNA, and it came from T cells, B-cell-depleted T cells, or PBMCs.

Per the authors' pipeline: Amplifying reference gene primers gave estimates of nucleated cell counts. Assay used: immunoSEQ multiplex PCR; TCRdb lists only in-frame clones, some missing. Clone size and the V and J calls come from that table; the DNA yielded D and trimming. The sample lists about 200,000 clones, roughly 86% occurring once. Sequencing was performed on peripheral blood. This receptor was identified in a middle-aged woman with acute or convalescent COVID-19. The chain uses TRBV12-5 and TRBJ2-1; 14 bases match TRBD2. The CDR3 loop is CASGQGTSGGNEQFF. The CDR3 nucleotides are TGTGCTAGTGGTCAAGGGACTAGCGGGGGCAATGAGCAGTTCTTC.